A single sample is the source of the 6 T cell receptor beta chains below, sequenced in a study of blood T cell repertoires in COVID-19. The table came from immunoSEQ multiplex PCR; TCRdb's copy has only in-frame clones and leaves some out. The sample lists about 250,000 clones; approximately 90% were seen once. Sequencing was performed on peripheral blood. The receptors come from a woman under 40 with COVID-19, enrolled during active disease.

The V and J genes are TRBV18 and TRBJ2-7; 11 positions agree with TRBD1. The length of the CDR3 is 14 residues. With 3 bases clipped from V and 5 bases from J, the junction kept 3 bases outside the gene matches. The germline gives CDR1 KGHSH, CDR2 LQKENI. This CDR3 is CASSPGQGVNEQYV. CDR3 coding DNA: TGTGCCAGCTCACCGGGACAGGGGGTAAACGAGCAGTACGTC.

This rearrangement joins TRBV7-9 to TRBJ2-1, with 10 positions matching TRBD2. From germline, CDR1 is SEHNR and CDR2 FQNEAQ (reference sequence). The CDR3 length is 16 residues. Trimming at V came to 5 bases and at J to 7 bases, leaving 11 bases not matched to a gene. In DNA form, the CDR3 reads TGTGCCAGCAGCCACGCTCTAGCGGGAGAGGCGAATGAGCAGTTCTTC. It codes for CASSHALAGEANEQFF.

The V call is TRBV5-1, the J call TRBJ2-5, with a tentative D call TRBD2 (6 bases). Trimming left V 4 bases short and J 2 bases short, with 21 bases between. The CDR3 is 17 amino acids. Germline V gives CDR1 SGHRS, CDR2 YFSETQ. This CDR3 reads CASSLGIGGGGQETQYF. As DNA, the CDR3 is TGCGCCAGCAGCCTGGGGATTGGGGGAGGAGGGCAAGAGACCCAGTACTTC.

The genes are TRBV28 and TRBJ1-5; TRBD1 matches 10 bases. Germline V gene sequence: CDR1 MDHEN, CDR2 SYDVKM. The CDR3 is 18 residues long. The trim removed 5 bases at V and 6 bases at J, leaving 16 bases unmatched. The CDR3 reads CASSLTGTGDWYRQPQHF. CDR3 DNA: TGTGCCAGCAGTCTTACCGGGACAGGGGATTGGTACCGTCAGCCCCAGCATTTT.

This clone appeared a few times. The DNA for the CDR3 is TGTGCCAGTAGTATCGGGGACAGGGGGGCAGGCTACACCTTC. Translating it yields CASSIGDRGAGYTF. The gene calls are TRBV19 and TRBJ1-2, with TRBD1 identical over 11 bases. Germline CDR1 is LNHDA and CDR2 is SQIVND (reference sequence). The CDR3 extends over 14 amino acids. The V segment lost 3 bases and the J segment 8 bases; nucleotides outside the gene matches: 5.

In this sample, this clone turned up a few times. The rearrangement links TRBV19 to TRBJ2-1; 7 nucleotides match TRBD1. The CDR3 consists of 12 residues. The junction had 4 bases not matched to a gene; V was cut back by 5 bases and J by 9 bases. The germline V gene encodes CDR1 LNHDA and CDR2 SQIVND (reference sequence). The CDR3 here is CASSSSGGEQFF. In DNA, the CDR3 is TGTGCCAGTAGTTCCTCAGGGGGTGAGCAGTTCTTC. Looking up the rest from reference TRBV19 and TRBJ2-1 gives the full variable domain: DGGITQSPKYLFRKEGQNVTLSCEQNLNHDAMYWYRQDPGQGLRLIYYSQIVNDFQKGDIAEGYSVSREKKESFPLTVTSAQKNPTAFYLCASSSSGGEQFFGPGTRLTVL.